Listed below are T cell receptor beta chains from one sample, sequenced in a study of T cell repertoires in cytomegalovirus infection. From the reads, TCRdb called clonotypes with MiXCR, one entry per CDR3 protein. The profile shows about 600,000 distinct CDR3 sequences, 24% of them singletons. Sequenced: CD8+ T cells from PBMCs. The receptor set was obtained from a human donor in good health (CMV status not recorded). Some clones in this sample may be carry-over from other donors' samples. CDR3s include the opening cysteine and the closing phenylalanine or tryptophan. D genes are given only for firm matches. Clone size is stated in some rows and not others, as once, few, many or a class when expanded.

size,J,V,D,DNA,CDR3
few,TRBJ1-2,TRBV7-9,NA,TGTGCCAGCAGCTTAGCCCGACAGTACCGCTTC,CASSLARQYRF
NA,TRBJ2-2,TRBV29-1,NA,TGCAGCGTTATTGGTATCGGGGAGCTGTTTTTT,CSVIGIGELFF
few,TRBJ2-2,TRBV11-1,TRBD1,TGTGCCAGCAGCGTGAACAGGGGACCGAACACCGGGGAGCTGTTTTTT,CASSVNRGPNTGELFF
once,TRBJ1-2,TRBV29-1,NA,TGCAGCGTTGCTGGGTCCGTCCCTAACTATGGCTACACCTTC,CSVAGSVPNYGYTF
many,TRBJ1-1,TRBV12-3/TRBV12-4,TRBD1,TGTGCCAACCGTAAGGGGGCAATGACTGAAGCTTTCTTT,CANRKGAMTEAFF
many,TRBJ2-1,TRBV11-3,NA,TGTGCCAGCCGACGGGGACCCGGTGAGCAGTTCTTC,CASRRGPGEQFF
NA,TRBJ2-3,TRBV6-6,NA,TGTGCCAGCAGTTACTCCCACTCAGGGATTAGCACAGATACGCAGTATTTT,CASSYSHSGISTDTQYF
few,TRBJ2-5,TRBV28,NA,TGTGCCAGCAGTTTGTGGGGGCTGGAGACCCAGTACTTC,CASSLWGLETQYF
NA,TRBJ1-1,TRBV15,NA,TGTGCCACCAGCAGAGATCGGGGCAGAGCGAACACTGAAGCTTTCTTT,CATSRDRGRANTEAFF
once,TRBJ2-4,TRBV29-1,NA,TGCAGCGTTGCTCCAAGGGCCGGTCAATTAGCCAAAAACATTCAGTACTTC,CSVAPRAGQLAKNIQYF
NA,TRBJ2-1,TRBV29-1,NA,TGCAGCGTTTTTGAAGGCAGGGTTACCTACAATGAGCAGTTCTTC,CSVFEGRVTYNEQFF
many,TRBJ2-1,TRBV7-8,NA,TGTGCCAGCAGCCCGGAGGGGGCGGGGCGGGGGGTCAATGAGCAGTTCTTC,CASSPEGAGRGVNEQFF
many,TRBJ1-5,TRBV7-8,TRBD1,TGTGCCAGCAGTACGGGACAGGGGAGTTATAGCAATCAGCCCCAGCATTTT,CASSTGQGSYSNQPQHF
few,TRBJ2-3,TRBV6-1,TRBD1,TGTGCCACGAAGGGACAGAGGAGCACAGATACGCAGTATTTT,CATKGQRSTDTQYF
NA,TRBJ2-1,TRBV25-1,TRBD2,TGTGCCAGCCAACTTAGCGGGGGGGCATTCTACAATGAGCAGTTCTTC,CASQLSGGAFYNEQFF
NA,TRBJ1-2,TRBV4-3,NA,TGCGCCAGCAGCCAAGACTTGGGGAACCCAACCTTTAACTATGGCTACACCTTC,CASSQDLGNPTFNYGYTF